This T cell receptor (beta chain) came from a study of blood T cell repertoires in COVID-19. Original handling: Reference gene primer amplification gave nucleated cell count estimates. Measured with immunoSEQ multiplex PCR; TCRdb has only the in-frame clones, and not every one. V, J and clone size are those of that table, while D and trimming were read from the DNA. This sample yields 250,000 or so clones, of which roughly 84% are seen a single time; about 1.5% belongs to the top ten. Trimming shortened V by 9 bases and J by 7 bases, and 25 bases separated the two germline ends. Per germline, CDR1 SGHRS and CDR2 YFSETQ. This CDR3 spans 15 amino acids.

The receptor was isolated from a middle-aged woman who had recovered from COVID-19. Source material: peripheral blood. The rearrangement joins TRBV5-1 to TRBJ2-5; D is unresolved. This CDR3 reads CANASPGSVPGTQYF. CDR3 DNA: TGCGCCAACGCCTCCCCAGGATCAGTCCCAGGGACCCAGTACTTC.